This T cell receptor (beta chain) was sequenced during a study of T cells after yellow fever vaccination. This clonotype was recorded many times. Each CDR3 protein gets one entry after TCRdb re-called the 5' RACE reads with MiXCR. The repertoire holds a few hundred thousand distinct CDR3 sequences, about 7.1% seen once, with about 0.85% in the top ten. The V end lost 0 bases, the J end lost 10 bases, and 10 bases lay between the germline ends. Germline values: CDR1 DFQATT, CDR2 SNEGSKA (reference sequence). This CDR3 comprises 12 residues. The sequence came from a man in his thirties or forties who received the YFV17D yellow fever vaccine. Sequencing used CD4+ T cells sorted from PBMCs, obtained 15 days after the yellow fever booster vaccination. This sequence joins TRBV20-1 and TRBJ2-1; weak D call: TRBD1 (6 bases). Written as DNA, the CDR3 is TGCAGTGCTAGAGATCCAGGGGTGGAGCAGTTCTTC. Translated, it gives CSARDPGVEQFF.